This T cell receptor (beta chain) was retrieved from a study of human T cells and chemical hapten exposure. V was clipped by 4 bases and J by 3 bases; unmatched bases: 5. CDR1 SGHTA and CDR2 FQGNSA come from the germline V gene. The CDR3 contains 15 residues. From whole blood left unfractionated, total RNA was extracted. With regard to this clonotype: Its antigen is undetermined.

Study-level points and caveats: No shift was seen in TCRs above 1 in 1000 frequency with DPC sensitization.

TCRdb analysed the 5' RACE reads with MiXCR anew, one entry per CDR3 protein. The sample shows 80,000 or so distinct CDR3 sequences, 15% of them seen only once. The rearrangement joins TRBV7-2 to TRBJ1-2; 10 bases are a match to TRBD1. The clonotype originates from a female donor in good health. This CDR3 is CASSYDRGRDYGYTF. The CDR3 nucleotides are TGTGCCAGCAGCTATGACAGGGGGCGGGACTATGGCTACACCTTC.